This TCR beta chain was found in a study of T cells in Graves' hyperthyroidism and ophthalmopathy. There were TCR beta CDR3 regions amplified from RNA transcripts. A first-round RT-PCR of the TCR CDR3 used the HTBI primer set. MiXCR, run by TCRdb on the multiplex PCR reads, gives a single entry per CDR3 protein. The data contain some 360,000 distinct CDR3 sequences, 15% to 20% of them singletons. There are a few counts of this clonotype. Germline CDR1 and CDR2: MRHNA and SNTAGT. The CDR3 contains 13 residues. V was cut by 6 bases and J by 7 bases, with 12 bases left in between. V and J are TRBV6-4 and TRBJ2-2, with D uncertain. The clonotype comes from a woman between 35 and 50 years old with Graves' ophthalmopathy. Sequencing was performed on blood. The CDR3 region is CASSGEGHGELFF. CDR3 coding DNA: TGTGCCAGCAGCGGCGAAGGTCACGGGGAGCTGTTTTTT.